This TCR beta chain was identified during a study of graft-versus-host responses after intestinal transplantation. General observations from the study: The authors found GvH clones in recipient marrow, some appearing first in ileum or blood. Allografts of patients with graft-donor T cell macrochimerism showed high graft-versus-host to host-versus-graft clone ratios.

About this clone itself: Its antigen is currently unknown.

TCRdb keeps only in-frame clones here, not all; method: immunoSEQ multiplex PCR. The data show under 95,000 clones, about 89% seen once. The material was unstimulated CD8+ T cells sorted from spleen or lymph node cells, obtained before intestinal transplant. This receptor was obtained from a human donor who received an intestinal transplant.

The CDR3 nucleotides are TGCAGCGGGGGGAACGGGACTAGCGGGGAGCAGACCACAGATACGCAGTATTTT. Amino acid sequence: CSGGNGTSGEQTTDTQYF. The V call is TRBV29-1, the J call TRBJ2-3; 13 nucleotides line up with TRBD2. This CDR3 is 18 amino acids long. Germline CDR1 and CDR2: SQVTM and ANQGSEA. V lost 7 bases to trimming and J lost 2 bases; unmatched junction nucleotides: 15.